This T cell receptor beta chain was captured by sequencing in a study of OX40 agonist ivuxolimab in advanced cancers. Study information: Those enrolled were about 80% male, with a mean age of about 60 years and ages from roughly 20 to 90.

Study-level results: Antigen specificity remained undetermined for the expanded peripheral T cells.

Repertoires were generated with immunoSEQ multiplex PCR, while TCRdb's copy carries only in-frame clones and drops some. The table includes around 13,000 clones, less than 85% detected once. Concerning this clone itself: Its matching antigen is unknown.

V was trimmed by 5 bases and J by 2 bases, leaving 16 bases between them. Germline values: CDR1 SEHNR, CDR2 FQNEAQ (reference sequence). This CDR3 is 16 amino acids long. Sequencing used CD4+ or CD8+ T cells sorted from blood, obtained in a trial of the OX40 agonist ivuxolimab. The chain couples TRBV7-9 to TRBJ2-4; D gene unclear. This sequence originates from an adult with an advanced solid tumor such as melanoma, head and neck, liver or kidney cancer. The CDR3 sequence is CASSTPDWLTKNIQYF. In nucleotides, the CDR3 is TGTGCCAGCAGCACTCCAGACTGGTTAACCAAAAACATTCAGTACTTC.